This T cell receptor beta chain was identified during a study of CD8 T cells in Susac syndrome. In regard to this clonotype: The junction shows a germline mismatch at one end, possibly a read error.

Germline V gene data show CDR1 as KGHDR and CDR2 as SFDVKD. This CDR3 comprises 15 residues. RNA totalling 0.5 to 1 ug underwent reverse transcription with random hexamers. Using its own MiXCR run on the immunoSEQ multiplex PCR reads, TCRdb lists one record per CDR3 protein. The sample records about 150,000 distinct CDR3 sequences, 90% to 95% being singletons. The sequenced sample consisted of CD4+ T cells from PBMCs. The V gene is TRBV24-1, the J gene TRBJ2-6; 8 positions agree with TRBD1. The receptor was derived from a human donor with multiple sclerosis. Here the CDR3 reads CATGDRGAGANVLTF. The CDR3 DNA follows: TGTGCCACCGGTGACAGGGGCGCTGGGGCCAACGTCCTGACTTTC.